This TCR beta chain was recorded in a study of T cell changes during pregnancy in multiple sclerosis. This table comes from immunoSEQ multiplex PCR, and its TCRdb copy is limited to in-frame clones, with some not included. This sample has about 79,000 clones, with just under 95% found just once. Germline V gene sequence: CDR1 ENHRY, CDR2 SYGVKD. The CDR3 length is 14 residues. Between the trimmed V and J ends, which lost 6 bases and 1 base, there was a span of 10 bases. This receptor was obtained from a female donor in good health, enrolled as a control in a pregnancy study. The chain has TRBV10-3 and TRBJ1-5, with TRBD1 as a possible D gene (6 bases). Specimen: peripheral blood, collected in the second trimester of pregnancy. The CDR3 sequence is CAISSDRSNQPQHF. As DNA, the CDR3 is TGTGCCATCAGCTCTGACAGGAGCAATCAGCCCCAGCATTTT.